This T cell receptor (beta chain) comes out of a study of beta chain features in type 1 diabetes. Overall study findings and caveats: People with Type 1 diabetes carried modestly yet significantly shorter TCRB CDR3s in all four CD4+ subsets. In comparison with healthy donors, patients had naive, central memory and Treg TCRB repertoires that appeared more similar. Patients with type 1 diabetes showed fewer VDJ junction insertions and more deletions.

This clone has just a few counts. Its antigen is still unknown. V lost 3 bases and J 2 bases, leaving 13 bases between the germline ends. The CDR3 is made up of 15 amino acids. CDR1 is KGHSH and CDR2 is LQKENI in the germline V gene. The entirety of the isolated RNA underwent reverse transcription, so expressed TCRB transcripts were sequenced. The assay was immunoSEQ multiplex PCR, and TCRdb's table has in-frame clones only and misses some. This table has some 160,000 clones, around 9% appearing once. Donors underwent one heparinised blood draw, 95 to 150 mL on average. Based on CD45RO/CCR7/CD25/CD127/CD95/CD27, CD4+ regulatory, stem cell-like memory, naive and central memory cells were sorted.

The sample was central memory CD4+ T cells from blood. The rearrangement uses TRBV18 and TRBJ1-1; D may be TRBD1 (5 bases). This TCR was sampled from a woman aged 25 to 45 with type 1 diabetes. DNA for the CDR3: TGTGCCAGCTCACCGACGACAGCCGTAAACACTGAAGCTTTCTTT. Residues: CASSPTTAVNTEAFF.